Included here is one T cell receptor (beta chain) sequence, with context. The sample comes from a study of graft-versus-host responses after intestinal transplantation. Across the whole study: Among the recipients, transplants were multivisceral, liver-intestinal, or isolated intestinal. For about three years after anti-thymocyte globulin induction, all recipients took tacrolimus and steroids.

V lost 5 bases to trimming and J lost 6 bases; unmatched junction nucleotides: 9. Germline V gives CDR1 SGHTA, CDR2 FQGNSA. This CDR3 is 17 amino acids long. TCRdb's table, derived via immunoSEQ multiplex PCR, lists solely in-frame clones and lacks some. The sample carries about 20,000 clones, over 90% recorded once. This TCR was recovered from a human patient who received an intestinal transplant, so some T cells may come from the graft donor. The specimen was PBMCs, collected 23 days after intestinal transplant. The chain joins TRBV7-2 to TRBJ2-2, with 13 bases aligning to TRBD2. The CDR3 reads CASSAGLAGVSAGELFF. CDR3 coding DNA: TGTGCCAGCAGCGCCGGACTAGCGGGAGTATCGGCCGGGGAGCTGTTTTTT.